This TCR beta chain was sequenced for a study of T cell responses to AZD1222 COVID-19 vaccine (dated by TCRdb to about 2021). Describing the broader study: A total of 230 to 250 trial participants underwent TCR sequencing, of whom 207 received two doses of AZD1222 and about 25 received two doses of the MenACWY control vaccine. Trial participants were enrolled by age into subgroups of 18-55, 56-69 and 70-plus years, and around 150, 28 and 57 TCR-sequenced participants, respectively, were included in these subgroups. The paper as a whole reports these results and caveats: No day 14 peak-response samples were available, so repertoires were characterized only after the peak T cell response. In the small 56-69-year group, the increase in depth fell short of significance, most likely because of low power. CD4 TCRs associated with the vaccine covered the entire spike protein, and the dominant responses were in regions 160-218 and 743-854. A significant rise in spike-specific TCR breadth and depth was observed after two AZD1222 doses relative to day 0 and relative to MenACWY recipients. Reportedly, close to half of the unique spike-specific TCRs recognized epitopes lying outside the regions that are mutated in the B.1.351 and B.1.1.7 variants. Participants were mostly white British and included more females than males, and it was suggested by the authors that clonal diversity may have been underestimated. Conclusions about previously exposed vaccinees were limited because only a handful of AZD1222 recipients were SARS-CoV-2 seropositive at baseline.

Taken with the paper, the label for time point translates to: about 28 days (+/-7) after the second vaccine dose. Because spike-specific TCR depth and breadth did not differ between the two schedules, AZD1222 recipients who got a second dose at roughly 4 weeks were pooled with those who got a second dose at roughly 12 weeks. Vaccinee samples came from UK trials COV001 and COV002, including a single-blind randomized controlled phase 2/3 trial of AZD1222 (ChAdOx1 nCoV-19) in healthy adults. For TCRbeta chain sequencing, PBMC samples from trial participants were taken at day 0 and at day 28 after the second dose. On this clone itself: Its antigen remains unidentified. No per-base quality is available; no much larger clone lies one base away.

Looking up the germline V gene yields CDR1 SGHRS and CDR2 YFSETQ. The CDR3 measures 15 amino acids from cysteine to phenylalanine. Only CDR3 DNA remains: 45 bases, in frame from the first base. Trimming takes 7 bases off V and 2 bases off J; junction bases not matched to a gene: 10. The CDR3 regions of human TCRbeta chains were subjected to immunosequencing. On the authors' methods: TCRs in the repertoires were compared against a reference library of SARS-CoV-2-specific TCRs that had been generated with the MIRA antigen-specificity platform. Breadth was defined as the fraction of unique TCRs that were SARS-CoV-2-associated. Depth was defined as the fraction of total T cells that were SARS-CoV-2-associated. Using the MIRA data, each spike-specific TCR was assigned both to the spike region to which the TCR was reactive and to a CD4 or CD8 class. Log10-transformed breadth and depth values were compared by one-way ANOVA with Sidak's multiple comparisons tests. TCRdb took this table from immuneACCESS and kept in-frame rearrangements with V and J called. Such tables lack part of the clones; where checked against another copy, unresolved V genes explain under half of the gap, and the rest is unexplained. V and J calls and clone size are given by that table; D and trimming were obtained from the DNA. In this sample the table shows roughly 150,000 clones, 90% to 95% of which occur a single time. About 1.6% of the sample comes from the top ten.

Sequences were derived from peripheral blood, sampled 28 days after the second AZD1222 dose. Recombination joined TRBV5-1 with TRBJ1-2; 8 bases in the junction line up with TRBD1. The TCR sequence derives from an adult who received the AZD1222 COVID-19 vaccine. The CDR3 has the sequence CASAATRDRNYGYTF. Here is the DNA: TGCGCCAGCGCGGCAACCCGGGACAGGAACTATGGCTACACCTTC. Supplemented by the reference TRBV5-1 and TRBJ1-2 proteins around the CDR3, the complete variable domain is KAGVTQTPRYLIKTRGQQVTLSCSPISGHRSVSWYQQTPGQGLQFLFEYFSETQRNKGNFPGRFSGRQFSNSRSEMNVSTLELGDSALYLCASAATRDRNYGYTFGSGTRLTVV.